This T cell receptor (beta chain) stems from a study of beta chain features in type 1 diabetes. Overall study context: Sorted cell examination encompassed over 90 million cells across all samples.

CDR1 is GTSNPN, CDR2 SVGIG, per germline (reference sequence). This CDR3 has 11 amino acids. Between the trimmed V and J ends, which lost 4 bases and 11 bases, there was a span of 11 bases. Expressed TCRB transcripts were sequenced because the entire RNA isolate underwent reverse transcription. TCRdb's copy holds only in-frame clones and misses some; the assay was immunoSEQ multiplex PCR. The sample includes a few hundred thousand clones, 8% to 13% of them seen just once. This clone was seen a few times. Every donor provided one heparinised blood draw, which averaged approximately 100 mL. The source is a woman under 40 in good health. The sequencing sample was made of naive CD4+ T cells from blood. The V gene is TRBV30, the J gene TRBJ2-2; D is ambiguous. The DNA of the CDR3 is TGTGCCTGGAATTCGGTAGCAGAGCTGTTTTTT. It encodes CAWNSVAELFF.